The 27 T cell receptor beta chains below come from one sample, sequenced in a study of blood T cell repertoires in COVID-19. The protocol was immunoSEQ multiplex PCR, while the TCRdb copy is restricted to in-frame clones and leaves out a portion. Here the sample spans roughly 70,000 clones, 70% to 90% being singletons. Sequenced: peripheral blood. The receptors come from a man between 65 and 79 years old with active COVID-19.

V is TRBV5-6 and J is TRBJ2-5; 13 positions match TRBD2. The CDR3 covers 17 residues. J gave up 5 bases and V 2 bases, and 9 bases lay outside the gene matches. From germline, CDR1 is SGHDT and CDR2 YYEEEE. The CDR3 DNA sequence: TGTGCCAGCAGCTTCGGACTAGCGGGAGTTCAGGTGGAGACCCAGTACTTC. Encoded protein: CASSFGLAGVQVETQYF.

CDR3 bases: TGTGCCAGCAGTTACTCGGGTAGCGGATACAATGAGCAGTTCTTC. Translated: CASSYSGSGYNEQFF. The V call is TRBV6-6, the J call TRBJ2-1; tentative D call: TRBD2 (6 bases). V was pared by 0 bases and J by 4 bases, with 10 bases between. From germline, CDR1 is MNHNY and CDR2 SVGAGI (reference sequence). This CDR3 contains 15 residues.

The genes are TRBV19 and TRBJ1-6, with D possibly matching TRBD1 (6 bases). The length of the CDR3 is 14 residues. V was shortened by 5 bases and J by 14 bases, with 19 bases between the two germline ends. Germline V gives CDR1 LNHDA, CDR2 SQIVND (reference sequence). Here the CDR3 reads CASSPWGGAGALHF. As DNA, the CDR3 is TGTGCCAGTAGTCCCTGGGGGGGCGCGGGGGCCCTCCACTTT.

The chain combines TRBV6-5 with TRBJ1-3, with TRBD1 as a possible D gene (5 bases). Germline V lookup: CDR1 MNHEY, CDR2 SVGAGI. V lost 5 bases and J 5 bases, leaving 16 bases between the germline ends. The CDR3 loop spans 15 amino acids. This CDR3 is CASSPRGGGRNTIYF. DNA for the CDR3: TGTGCCAGCAGTCCTAGGGGCGGTGGAAGAAACACCATATATTTT.

This clone was observed once. J is TRBJ1-2 and V is TRBV4-2, with D perhaps TRBD1 (5 bases). The CDR3 length is 14 residues. Trimming stripped 1 base from V and 8 bases from J, with 14 bases between. From germline, CDR1 is LGHNA and CDR2 YNFKEQ. In DNA, the CDR3 is TGTGCCAGCAGCCAAGTCTCAGGGAACACCGGCTACACCTTC. Protein sequence: CASSQVSGNTGYTF.

J is TRBJ2-1 and V is TRBV5-1; perhaps TRBD2 as D (6 bases). V shed 4 bases and J shed 0 bases, with 14 bases lying between them. This CDR3 spans 16 amino acids. Germline CDR1 reads SGHRS; CDR2 reads YFSETQ. Written as DNA, the CDR3 is TGCGCCAGCAGCCCAATTAGCGGAAGCTCCTACAATGAGCAGTTCTTC. This gives the protein CASSPISGSSYNEQFF.

V gene TRBV15 combines with J gene TRBJ2-3; tentatively, D is TRBD2 (5 bases). Germline V gene data show CDR1 as LNHNV and CDR2 as YYDKDF (reference sequence). Trimming removed 3 bases at V and 8 bases at J, with 12 bases between. This CDR3 has 13 residues. The CDR3 DNA sequence: TGTGCCACCAGCAGGGACCTCCGGGGTACGCAGTATTTT. This codes for CATSRDLRGTQYF.

J is TRBJ2-3 and V is TRBV5-4, with a possible D match to TRBD2 (6 bases). The germline V gene encodes CDR1 SGHNT and CDR2 YYREEE (reference sequence). The CDR3 loop spans 18 amino acids. V gave up 4 bases and J gave up 0 bases, with 21 bases separating them. The CDR3 nucleotides read TGTGCCAGCAGCCCCATCCCGGGGGACCTAACTAGCACAGATACGCAGTATTTT. The encoded protein is CASSPIPGDLTSTDTQYF.

This chain links TRBV5-1 with TRBJ2-5; 8 bases agree with TRBD1. Germline V gives CDR1 SGHRS, CDR2 YFSETQ. The trim removed 2 bases at V and 5 bases at J, leaving 11 bases unmatched. The CDR3 length is 16 residues. CDR3 DNA sequence: TGCGCCAGCAGCTTAAGCCCAGGGGGCGTCCAGGAGACCCAGTACTTC. It yields the protein CASSLSPGGVQETQYF.

This sequence joins TRBV6-2 or TRBV6-3 and TRBJ2-4; D gene ambiguous. This CDR3 is built from 15 residues. Germline V gene data show CDR1 as MNHEY and CDR2 as SVGEGT. Trimming removed 6 bases at V and 0 bases at J, with 12 bases between. The CDR3 region is CASSLHRLAKNIQYF. In DNA form, the CDR3 reads TGTGCCAGCAGCCTACACCGACTAGCCAAAAACATTCAGTACTTC.

CDR3 sequence: CASSKAETQYF. The CDR3 region has the DNA TGTGCCAGCAGTAAAGCGGAGACCCAGTACTTC. The chain employs TRBV11-2 and TRBJ2-5; D unresolved. The V and J ends lost 6 bases and 5 bases respectively, with 7 bases between them. CDR3 length: 11 amino acids. Germline CDR1 and CDR2: SGHAT and FQNNGV.

This chain joins TRBV9 and TRBJ1-2; 7 bases fit TRBD1. Looked up from germline, CDR1 is SGDLS and CDR2 is YYNGEE. The CDR3 consists of 12 residues. After removal of 4 bases from V and 7 bases from J, the junction contained 4 bases not matched to a gene. CDR3 in DNA: TGTGCCAGCAGCAGACAGGGAGCTGGCTACACCTTC. As protein: CASSRQGAGYTF.

The chain links TRBV24-1 to TRBJ2-3; 12 bases fit TRBD2. Germline CDR1 is KGHDR and CDR2 is SFDVKD. The CDR3 sequence is 17 residues long. Losses at the gene ends were 5 bases for V and 5 bases for J; bases not matched to a gene: 10. CDR3 sequence reads: CATSAASGRAVGDTQYF. The DNA of the CDR3 is TGTGCCACCAGTGCCGCTAGCGGGAGGGCCGTGGGAGATACGCAGTATTTT.

V is TRBV29-1 and J is TRBJ2-3; TRBD1 aligns across 7 bases. Trimming cost V 3 bases and J 4 bases; bases outside gene matches: 4. The V gene's germline CDR1 is SQVTM and CDR2 ANQGSEA. The CDR3 is 13 residues long. CDR3: CSVDPQGADTQYF. The CDR3 DNA reads TGCAGCGTTGACCCCCAGGGGGCAGATACGCAGTATTTT.

The J gene is TRBJ2-5, the V gene TRBV5-1; 7 bases fit TRBD2. V was clipped by 0 bases and J by 1 base; unmatched bases: 9. The CDR3 is 17 amino acids. The germline CDR1 and CDR2 sequences are SGHRS and YFSETQ. The CDR3 bases are TGCGCCAGCAGCTTGGGGGGGACTATAGGGGCCCAAGAGACCCAGTACTTC. Protein sequence: CASSLGGTIGAQETQYF.

The chain recombines TRBV6-5 with TRBJ1-1, with 8 bases that match TRBD1. J was trimmed by 1 base and V by 8 bases; bases with no gene match: 9. The length of the CDR3 is 15 residues. Germline CDR1 MNHEY, CDR2 SVGAGI. CDR3 amino acids: CASSQDRGRNTEAFF. As DNA, the CDR3 is TGTGCCAGCTCCCAAGACAGGGGTCGGAACACTGAAGCTTTCTTT.

The chain has TRBV15 and TRBJ2-3; 11 nucleotides match TRBD2. J lost 10 bases, V lost 3 bases, and 15 bases had no gene match. The CDR3 sequence is 17 residues long. Germline CDR1 LNHNV, CDR2 YYDKDF (reference sequence). The CDR3 DNA follows: TGTGCCACCAGCAGGGTAGCGGGAGGGGCCGGCCCGGGGGCGCAGTATTTT. It encodes CATSRVAGGAGPGAQYF.

The chain employs TRBV19 and TRBJ2-2; no clear D. The CDR3 has 11 amino acids. V was trimmed by 10 bases and J by 0 bases, leaving 3 bases between them. In germline, CDR1 is LNHDA, CDR2 SQIVND (reference sequence). This chain's CDR3 is CATTNTGELFF. The CDR3 nucleotides are TGTGCCACCACGAACACCGGGGAGCTGTTTTTT. Based on the CDR3 plus reference TRBV19 and TRBJ2-2, the full variable domain is DGGITQSPKYLFRKEGQNVTLSCEQNLNHDAMYWYRQDPGQGLRLIYYSQIVNDFQKGDIAEGYSVSREKKESFPLTVTSAQKNPTAFYLCATTNTGELFFGEGSRLTVL.

The V and J genes are TRBV30 and TRBJ1-5, with no clear D. The CDR3 consists of 14 residues. Germline-derived CDR1 and CDR2 are GTSNPN and SVGIG (reference sequence). The ends were cut back, 3 bases at V and 9 bases at J, with 18 bases in the middle. CDR3 sequence: CAWSGLRGVRPQHF. CDR3 DNA sequence: TGTGCCTGGAGCGGGTTGCGGGGAGTGAGGCCCCAGCATTTT.

The chain uses TRBV7-3 and TRBJ2-1; 10 nucleotides align to TRBD2. V was pared by 5 bases and J by 7 bases, with 14 bases of the junction left unmatched. CDR3 length equals 17 residues. CDR1 and CDR2 (germline): SGHTA, FQGTGA. Here the CDR3 reads CASSPTATSGFLNEQFF. The CDR3 DNA follows: TGTGCCAGCAGCCCCACCGCGACTAGCGGGTTTTTGAATGAGCAGTTCTTC.

This clone was seen only once. V gene TRBV13 combines with J gene TRBJ2-3; tentatively, D is TRBD2 (6 bases). Trimming stripped 5 bases from V and 4 bases from J, with 16 bases between. The length of the CDR3 is 15 residues. CDR1 is PRHDT, CDR2 FYEKMQ, per germline (reference sequence). CDR3: CASSAGPKGADTQYF. The CDR3 DNA reads as TGTGCCAGCAGCGCGGGACCAAAAGGGGCAGATACGCAGTATTTT.

The chain links TRBV30 to TRBJ2-5; 10 nucleotides agree with TRBD1. Germline CDR1 GTSNPN, CDR2 SVGIG (reference sequence). The CDR3 has 15 amino acids. V lost 3 bases, J lost 3 bases, and 7 bases stayed unmatched. DNA of the CDR3: TGTGCCTGGAGCCCCCTGGACAGGGGGGAAGAGACCCAGTACTTC. Its translation: CAWSPLDRGEETQYF.

This clone was detected once. The chain uses TRBV24-1 and TRBJ2-2; TRBD1 aligns across 9 bases. This CDR3 contains 15 residues. V was clipped by 10 bases and J by 6 bases; unmatched bases: 11. The germline V gene encodes CDR1 KGHDR and CDR2 SFDVKD. Here the CDR3 reads CATMSGDRVAGELFF. CDR3 DNA: TGTGCCACAATGTCTGGGGACAGGGTGGCCGGGGAGCTGTTTTTT.

The chain uses TRBV6-1 and TRBJ2-1; D gene ambiguous. The CDR3 runs to 17 residues. Per germline, CDR1 MNHNS and CDR2 SASEGT. V dropped 0 bases and J dropped 5 bases, with 17 bases sitting between them. The CDR3 sequence is CASSEALVVVAHNEQFF. In nucleotides, the CDR3 is TGTGCCAGCAGTGAAGCGCTAGTGGTGGTCGCCCACAATGAGCAGTTCTTC.

This chain joins TRBV7-9 and TRBJ2-4; D possibly corresponds to TRBD2 (5 bases). The germline gives CDR1 SEHNR, CDR2 FQNEAQ (reference sequence). The CDR3 contains 16 residues. The V gene lost 5 bases and the J gene lost 0 bases, with 14 bases spanning the gap. CDR3 in DNA: TGTGCCAGCAGCCCACGGCTAGCACTAGCCAAAAACATTCAGTACTTC. As protein: CASSPRLALAKNIQYF.

The CDR3 spells CASSLAGGNEQYF. CDR3 bases: TGTGCCAGCAGCTTAGCGGGAGGGAACGAGCAGTACTTC. The gene calls are TRBV11-3 and TRBJ2-7; 8 bases map to TRBD2. Germline V gene data show CDR1 as SGHNT and CDR2 as YENEEA. The V and J ends lost 1 base and 5 bases, in that order; junction bases with no gene match: 1. The CDR3 is 13 residues long.

The chain has TRBV19 and TRBJ2-7, with a weak D call TRBD2 (6 bases). Trimming removed 1 base at V and 2 bases at J, with 18 bases between. Germline V gene sequence: CDR1 LNHDA, CDR2 SQIVND (reference sequence). This CDR3 contains 17 residues. Here the CDR3 reads CASSIVSGLGGPYEQYF. As DNA, the CDR3 is TGTGCCAGTAGTATAGTCTCTGGCCTGGGGGGTCCCTACGAGCAGTACTTC.